This entry is about one T cell receptor (beta chain). The CDR3 is 16 amino acids. J lost 3 bases, V lost 3 bases, and 6 bases had no gene match. The germline gives CDR1 SGHKS, CDR2 YYEKEE (reference sequence). These data originate in a study of technical replicates of blood from several donors. The method was immunoSEQ multiplex PCR; TCRdb's version includes in-frame clones alone and lacks a portion of them. Here the sample spans approximately 70,000 clones, roughly nine tenths being singletons. The clonotype originates from a human donor in good health. The chain recombines TRBV5-5 with TRBJ2-3; 11 nucleotides align to TRBD1. The sample consisted of T cells isolated from PBMCs. The DNA of the CDR3 is TGTGCCAGCAGCTCAGGACAGGGGGCTAGTACAGATACGCAGTATTTT. It translates to CASSSGQGASTDTQYF.